Below, one T cell receptor beta chain is given with its context. TPEX cells, early memory CD8+ T cells with exhausted-like traits, were CCR7+ PD-1+ TIGIT+. Negative magnetic separation was used for the enrichment of total CD8+ T cells. RNA originated from duplicate vials containing over 120,000 sorted CD8+ T cells per subset. The authors made TCR beta libraries using UMI-labeled 5' RACE. In the source study's methods: The number of functional CDR3 beta clonotypes in each TCR beta library ranged from roughly 3,000 to 20,000. TCRdb reanalyzed the 5' RACE reads, giving one entry per CDR3 protein sequence and no DNA. None of the V and J calls come from the authors' own analysis; TCRdb made them. This sample's table reports thousands of distinct CDR3 sequences. From germline, CDR1 is SEHNR and CDR2 FQNEAQ (reference sequence). The CDR3 length is 12 residues. This sample is drawn from a study of human CD8 memory T cell subsets.

The source of this sequence is a human donor in good health. Input material: CD8+ T cells from PBMCs. The V and J genes are TRBV7-9 and TRBJ1-1. The CDR3 protein is CASSAHGSEAFF. Full variable domain (rest looked up from reference TRBV7-9 and TRBJ1-1): DTGVSQNPRHKITKRGQNVTFRCDPISEHNRLYWYRQTLGQGPEFLTYFQNEAQLEKSRLLSDRFSAERPKGSFSTLEIQRTEQGDSAMYLCASSAHGSEAFFGQGTRLTVV.